The 24 T cell receptor beta chains below all came from one sample that was sequenced in a study of blood T cell repertoires in COVID-19. Method: immunoSEQ multiplex PCR; TCRdb's copy keeps in-frame clones and lacks some. Among around 700,000 clones listed, 80% to 90% were seen once. What was sequenced was peripheral blood. The receptors shown here come from a woman aged 18-35 years with acute or convalescent COVID-19.

The chain links TRBV21-1 to TRBJ1-4; the table's D call TRBD1 went unverified against the DNA. TRBV21-1 constitutes a pseudogene. This CDR3 has 15 amino acids. CDR3 amino acids: CASSKAQGYLQALFF. DNA of the CDR3: TGTGCCAGCAGCAAAGCGCAAGGATATCTCCAGGCGCTGTTTTTT.

J is TRBJ1-2 and V is TRBV27; TRBD1 matches 10 bases. The CDR3 has 19 residues. Germline CDR1 MNHEY, CDR2 SMNVEV (reference sequence). V lost 0 bases and J lost 2; bases outside the gene matches: 12. CDR3 DNA sequence: TGTGCCAGCAGTTTATCGTCGCTCTTAAGGGACAGGGGAAACTATGGCTACACCTTC. Its protein is CASSLSSLLRDRGNYGYTF.

The chain carries TRBV4-3 and TRBJ1-1, with D tentatively TRBD1 (5 bases). Trimming removed 2 bases at V and 0 bases at J, with 10 bases between. CDR1 LGHNA and CDR2 YSLEER come from the germline V gene. The CDR3 is made up of 15 amino acids. For the CDR3, the DNA is TGCGCCAGCAGCCAAAGGGAGGGGATGAACACTGAAGCTTTCTTT. Protein: CASSQREGMNTEAFF.

The rearrangement joins TRBV6-5 to TRBJ2-6; TRBD2 is a possible D gene (5 bases). The germline CDR1 and CDR2 sequences are MNHEY and SVGAGI. The V and J ends lost 0 bases and 1 base respectively, with 7 bases between them. The CDR3 has 16 residues. CDR3 loop: CASSYSIASGANVLTF. Here the CDR3 DNA reads TGTGCCAGCAGTTACTCGATAGCGTCTGGGGCCAACGTCCTGACTTTC.

The chain links TRBV6-5 to TRBJ1-4; 9 bases are a match to TRBD1. The V gene's germline CDR1 is MNHEY and CDR2 SVGAGI. The V and J ends lost 4 bases and 6 bases, in that order; junction bases with no gene match: 6. This CDR3 is 15 amino acids long. CDR3 nucleotide sequence: TGTGCCAGCAGTTCCACAGGGGGCGGGGATGAAAAACTGTTTTTT. It specifies CASSSTGGGDEKLFF.

The V gene is TRBV19, the J gene TRBJ2-1; D might be TRBD2 (5 bases). The CDR3 sequence is 15 residues long. V lost 2 bases, J lost 7 bases, and 15 bases lay in between. The germline V gene encodes CDR1 LNHDA and CDR2 SQIVND (reference sequence). The CDR3 is CASSIKTGIYNEQFF. The CDR3 DNA reads TGTGCCAGTAGTATAAAGACGGGGATATATAATGAGCAGTTCTTC.

The CDR3 DNA reads TGTGCCACCAGACAGGGGGCCACTGAAGCTTTCTTT. Residues: CATRQGATEAFF. This rearrangement joins TRBV12-3 or TRBV12-4 to TRBJ1-1; 10 nucleotides align to TRBD1. Unmatched junction bases numbered 3, after V lost 10 bases and J lost 4 bases. This CDR3 is 12 amino acids long.

CDR3 sequence: CASSYSGSYEQYF. The CDR3 DNA reads as TGTGCCAGCAGCTACAGCGGTTCCTACGAGCAGTACTTC. The chain uses TRBV7-3 and TRBJ2-7; TRBD2 is a possible D gene (5 bases). Per germline, CDR1 SGHTA and CDR2 FQGTGA. V lost 4 bases and J 1 base, leaving 8 bases between the germline ends. The length of the CDR3 is 13 residues.

This clone was recorded once. The chain joins TRBV27 to TRBJ2-2; 9 nucleotides agree with TRBD1. The germline V gene has CDR1 MNHEY and CDR2 SMNVEV (reference sequence). V shed 6 bases and J 5 bases; nucleotides not matched to a gene: 4. The CDR3 consists of 14 residues. For the CDR3, the DNA is TGTGCCAGCAGCCGGACAGGGGTTACCGGGGAGCTGTTTTTT. Translated, it gives CASSRTGVTGELFF.

The chain is built from TRBV12-3 or TRBV12-4 and TRBJ1-2; a possible D gene is TRBD1 (5 bases). V gave up 3 bases and J gave up 8 bases, with 13 bases separating them. This CDR3 has 13 amino acids. CDR3 sequence: CASSLIAGLGYTF. CDR3 nucleotide sequence: TGTGCCAGCAGTTTGATTGCAGGGTTAGGCTACACCTTC.

The chain couples TRBV12-5 to TRBJ1-1; TRBD1 aligns across 8 bases. The V gene end was trimmed by 6 bases and the J gene end by 6 bases; junction bases not matched to a gene: 21. Per germline, CDR1 LGHNT and CDR2 FRNRAP. The CDR3 runs to 18 residues. CDR3 protein: CASGFGTIRADRVAEAFF. The DNA of the CDR3 is TGTGCTAGTGGATTTGGCACCATCCGCGCGGACAGGGTCGCTGAAGCTTTCTTT.

This chain links TRBV9 with TRBJ1-3; a possible D gene is TRBD1 (5 bases). Trimming pared 4 bases from V and 2 bases from J, leaving 13 bases between. There are 15 residues in the CDR3. Germline CDR1 reads SGDLS; CDR2 reads YYNGEE. This CDR3 is CASSPVVGAGNTIYF. CDR3 bases: TGTGCCAGCAGCCCAGTAGTAGGGGCTGGAAACACCATATATTTT.

The chain employs TRBV6-1 and TRBJ1-2, with D possibly being TRBD1 (6 bases). The V gene's germline CDR1 is MNHNS and CDR2 SASEGT. V lost 2 bases to trimming and J lost 4 bases, with 14 bases between them. The CDR3 is 15 amino acids. The DNA for the CDR3 is TGTGCCAGCAGTGAAATTTGGACAGCCCTCTATGGCTACACCTTC. Translating it yields CASSEIWTALYGYTF.

The chain links TRBV19 to TRBJ1-2; tentatively, D is TRBD1 (6 bases). CDR1 LNHDA and CDR2 SQIVND come from the germline V gene (reference sequence). This CDR3 has 15 amino acids. V was clipped by 6 bases and J by 2 bases, with 16 bases between them. The CDR3 bases are TGTGCCAGTAGACGGGGGCGGGAGACAAACTATGGCTACACCTTC. Translation gives CASRRGRETNYGYTF.

This chain joins TRBV6-6 and TRBJ1-1, with D tentatively TRBD1 (6 bases). Germline V gene sequence: CDR1 MNHNY, CDR2 SVGAGI (reference sequence). The CDR3 totals 13 residues. The germline V and J ends were trimmed by 7 bases and 0 bases, with 9 bases remaining between them. CDR3 sequence: CASTRGLNTEAFF. CDR3 nucleotide sequence: TGTGCCAGCACCAGGGGCCTGAACACTGAAGCTTTCTTT.

The chain is built from TRBV5-4 and TRBJ1-2; tentative D call: TRBD1 (6 bases). Looked up from germline, CDR1 is SGHNT and CDR2 is YYREEE (reference sequence). The CDR3 length is 15 residues. The V gene lost 1 base and the J gene lost 8 bases, with 18 bases spanning the gap. The CDR3 region has the DNA TGTGCCAGCAGCTTGATCTTAGGGGGTTTCGACGGCTACACCTTC. This codes for CASSLILGGFDGYTF.

This clone occurred a few times. This chain uses TRBV9 with TRBJ1-6, with 8 nucleotides matching TRBD1. There are 18 residues in the CDR3. Germline V gene sequence: CDR1 SGDLS, CDR2 YYNGEE. Trimming removed 0 bases from V and 7 bases from J; junction bases left unmatched: 12. CDR3 bases: TGTGCCAGCAGCGTAGACAGCGCTTCCAGGGGGCGAAATTCACCCCTCCACTTT. Translated, it gives CASSVDSASRGRNSPLHF. The variable domain in full, with the rest retrieved from reference TRBV9 and TRBJ1-6, is DSGVTQTPKHLITATGQRVTLRCSPRSGDLSVYWYQQSLDQGLQFLIQYYNGEERAKGNILERFSAQQFPDLHSELNLSSLELGDSALYFCASSVDSASRGRNSPLHFGNGTRLTVT.

V usage is TRBV25-1 and J usage is TRBJ2-3; TRBD2 aligns across 7 bases. The CDR3 length is 14 residues. Unmatched junction bases numbered 4, after V lost 5 bases and J lost 2 bases. Germline-derived CDR1 and CDR2 are MGHDK and SYGVNS. CDR3 sequence (DNA): TGTGCCAGCAGTCGGGCGGGGGTCACAGATACGCAGTATTTT. It translates to CASSRAGVTDTQYF. The full variable domain, in which reference TRBV25-1 and TRBJ2-3 provide the parts outside the CDR3, is EADIYQTPRYLVIGTGKKITLECSQTMGHDKMYWYQQDPGMELHLIHYSYGVNSTEKGDLSSESTVSRIRTEHFPLTLESARPSHTSQYLCASSRAGVTDTQYFGPGTRLTVL.

V and J are TRBV6-4 and TRBJ2-3; 9 nucleotides agree with TRBD2. V lost 4 bases, J lost 3 bases, and 2 bases stayed unmatched. This CDR3 is built from 14 residues. From germline, CDR1 is MRHNA and CDR2 SNTAGT. The CDR3 is CASSVTSGTDTQYF. In DNA form, the CDR3 reads TGTGCCAGCAGTGTGACTAGCGGTACAGATACGCAGTATTTT.

This clone was found a few times. This chain joins TRBV19 and TRBJ1-2; D perhaps matches TRBD1 (6 bases). The CDR3 is 15 amino acids. The germline gives CDR1 LNHDA, CDR2 SQIVND (reference sequence). The V end was cut by 5 bases, the J end by 8 bases, with 21 bases between. CDR3 region: CASSLQAGGHKGYTF. DNA of the CDR3: TGTGCCAGTAGTCTACAGGCCGGGGGGCATAAGGGCTACACCTTC.

The chain carries TRBV7-3 and TRBJ2-2; 9 bases match TRBD1. Germline CDR1 is SGHTA and CDR2 is FQGTGA. V lost 6 bases to trimming and J lost 6 bases; unmatched junction nucleotides: 11. The CDR3 length is 16 residues. The chain's CDR3 is CASSLRGTGRAGELFF. In DNA form, the CDR3 reads TGTGCCAGCAGTCTGCGAGGGACAGGGAGGGCCGGGGAGCTGTTTTTT.

The chain links TRBV5-4 to TRBJ2-7; 9 bases are shared with TRBD2. Germline V CDR1 and CDR2: SGHNT, YYREEE (reference sequence). This CDR3 region has 15 residues. V lost 4 bases to trimming and J lost 7 bases; unmatched junction nucleotides: 12. Here the CDR3 DNA reads TGTGCCAGCAGCCCGCGCGGGGGGGCAAGTAGGGAGCAGTACTTC. Translation gives CASSPRGGASREQYF.

Note on this clone: A read error may account for a junction end that differs from germline. The CDR3 bases are TGTGCCAGCAGCTTCGGTTTTTCCTCCGAGCAGTACTTC. Its protein product is CASSFGFSSEQYF. V gene TRBV5-5 combines with J gene TRBJ2-7; D uncertain. Per the germline V gene, CDR1 is SGHKS and CDR2 is YYEKEE (reference sequence). This CDR3 has 13 amino acids.

A single count supports this clone. V usage is TRBV19 and J usage is TRBJ1-2; weak D call: TRBD1 (6 bases). This CDR3 spans 15 amino acids. Trimming cost V 3 bases and J 6 bases, with 17 bases left between them. The germline V gene has CDR1 LNHDA and CDR2 SQIVND (reference sequence). CDR3 DNA: TGTGCCAGTAGTATTATTAATGGGCAGGGGCATGGCTACACCTTC. As protein: CASSIINGQGHGYTF.